This T cell receptor (beta chain) was obtained from a study of blood T cell repertoires in COVID-19. Study details: PBMCs, B-cell-depleted T cells, or T cells were the source of the cDNA or gDNA that made up the material.

This clone has just a few counts. Authors' data handling: Amplification from reference gene primers served as the basis for estimated nucleated cell counts. The repertoire was sequenced with immunoSEQ multiplex PCR; TCRdb's copy has only in-frame clones and lacks some. That table furnishes V, J and clone size, whereas the DNA furnished D and trimming. Altogether hundreds of thousands of clones are present, 70% to 90% being singletons, with the ten largest covering roughly 1.9%. This TCR derives from a woman younger than 45 who had recovered from COVID-19. The sequencing sample was made of peripheral blood.

CDR3 coding DNA: TGTGCCAGCAGCCCCGGGACAGGGCGATTAGACACTGAAGCTTTCTTT. Protein: CASSPGTGRLDTEAFF. The chain has TRBV5-6 and TRBJ1-1; TRBD1 agrees at 9 bases. After removal of 4 bases from V and 3 bases from J, the junction contained 10 bases not matched to a gene. CDR1 and CDR2 (germline): SGHDT, YYEEEE. The CDR3 contains 16 residues.